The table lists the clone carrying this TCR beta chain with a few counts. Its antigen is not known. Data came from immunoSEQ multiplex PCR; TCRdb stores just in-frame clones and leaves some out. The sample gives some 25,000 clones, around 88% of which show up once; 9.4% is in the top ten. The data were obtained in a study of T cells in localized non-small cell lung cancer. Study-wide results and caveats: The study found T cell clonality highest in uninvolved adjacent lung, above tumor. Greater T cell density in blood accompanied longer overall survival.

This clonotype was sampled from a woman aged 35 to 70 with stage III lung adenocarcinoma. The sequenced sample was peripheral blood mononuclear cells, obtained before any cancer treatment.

In nucleotides, the CDR3 is TGCGCCAGCAGTCGACTAGCGGGGGGACCAACGAACACCGGGGAGCTGTTTTTT. It specifies CASSRLAGGPTNTGELFF. The chain joins TRBV23-1 to TRBJ2-2, with TRBD2 matching 13 bases. TRBV23-1 is an ORF, with its function uncertain. Germline trimming cut 4 bases from V and 0 bases from J; bases unmatched to any gene: 5. CDR3 length equals 18 residues.